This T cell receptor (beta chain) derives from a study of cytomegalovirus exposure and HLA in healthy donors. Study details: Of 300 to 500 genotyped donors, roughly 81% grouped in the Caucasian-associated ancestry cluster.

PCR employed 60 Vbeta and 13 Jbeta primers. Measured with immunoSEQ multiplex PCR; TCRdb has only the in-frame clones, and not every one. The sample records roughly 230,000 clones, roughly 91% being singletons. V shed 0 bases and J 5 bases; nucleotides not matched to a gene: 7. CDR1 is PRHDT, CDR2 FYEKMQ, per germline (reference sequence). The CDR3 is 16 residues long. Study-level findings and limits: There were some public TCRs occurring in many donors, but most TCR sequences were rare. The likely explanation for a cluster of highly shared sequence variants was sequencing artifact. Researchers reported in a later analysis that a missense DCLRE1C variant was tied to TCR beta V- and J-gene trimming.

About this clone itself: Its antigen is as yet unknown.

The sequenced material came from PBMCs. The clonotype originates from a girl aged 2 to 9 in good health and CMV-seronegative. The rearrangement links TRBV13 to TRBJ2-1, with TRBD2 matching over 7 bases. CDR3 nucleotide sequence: TGTGCCAGCAGCTTAGGCCCCGGGACTAACAACAATGAGCAGTTCTTC. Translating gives CASSLGPGTNNNEQFF. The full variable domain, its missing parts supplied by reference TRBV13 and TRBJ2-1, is AAGVIQSPRHLIKEKRETATLKCYPIPRHDTVYWYQQGPGQDPQFLISFYEKMQSDKGSIPDRFSAQQFSDYHSELNMSSLELGDSALYFCASSLGPGTNNNEQFFGPGTRLTVL.